Presented here are 7 T cell receptor beta chains from one specimen sequenced in a study of blood T cell repertoires in COVID-19. Assay used: immunoSEQ multiplex PCR; TCRdb lists only in-frame clones, some missing. The sample lists 250,000 or so clones; 80% to 95% were seen once. The sample comprised PBMCs or T cells enriched from blood (not recorded which). Source of these receptors: a man aged 35 to 55 who had been exposed to COVID-19.

Note on this clone: This sample includes further DNA sequences coding for the same CDR3. The V gene is TRBV5-1, the J gene TRBJ2-6; D call uncertain. Germline V CDR1 and CDR2: SGHRS, YFSETQ. V shed 1 base and J shed 0 bases, with 5 bases lying between them. The CDR3 covers 15 residues. This chain's CDR3 is CASSLQASGANVLTF. CDR3 coding DNA: TGCGCCAGCAGCTTGCAGGCCTCTGGGGCCAACGTCCTGACTTTC.

The chain has TRBV14 and TRBJ1-3, with D uncertain. Germline CDR1 and CDR2: SGHDN and FVKESK. The V end was cut by 4 bases, the J end by 11 bases, with 12 bases between. The CDR3 runs to 12 residues. This CDR3 is CASSRYSSSIYF. The CDR3 DNA reads TGTGCCAGCAGCCGATATTCGAGCTCCATATATTTT.

V and J are TRBV7-9 and TRBJ2-1, with D tentatively TRBD2 (5 bases). Looked up from germline, CDR1 is SEHNR and CDR2 is FQNEAQ (reference sequence). The CDR3 extends over 13 amino acids. Trimming cost V 5 bases and J 5 bases, with 10 bases left between them. CDR3 in amino acids: CASSQDWDNEQFF. DNA of the CDR3: TGTGCCAGCAGCCAGGACTGGGACAATGAGCAGTTCTTC.

J is TRBJ2-7 and V is TRBV21-1; the table calls TRBD1, which could not be checked here. TRBV21-1 is shown as a pseudogene. The CDR3 extends over 16 amino acids. The CDR3 DNA is TGTGCCAGCAGCAGCGGGACAGGGAATGGAATCTACGTGCAGTACTTC. This gives the protein CASSSGTGNGIYVQYF.

The chain joins TRBV7-9 to TRBJ2-7; D might be TRBD2 (6 bases). V was cut by 5 bases and J by 2 bases, with 16 bases left in between. Germline CDR1 and CDR2: SEHNR and FQNEAQ (reference sequence). The CDR3 consists of 15 residues. CDR3: CASSHRDSITYEQYF. CDR3 in DNA: TGTGCCAGCAGCCATCGGGACTCAATAACCTACGAGCAGTACTTC.

The chain uses TRBV5-1 and TRBJ2-5, with D possibly TRBD1 on 6 matching bases. The CDR3 is made up of 13 amino acids. Trimming cost V 4 bases and J 3 bases, with 10 bases left between them. In germline, CDR1 is SGHRS, CDR2 YFSETQ. The DNA for the CDR3 is TGCGCCAGCAGCAAGAGGACAGAAGAGACCCAGTACTTC. It translates to CASSKRTEETQYF.

This sequence joins TRBV24-1 and TRBJ2-5, with 8 bases lining up with TRBD2. The junction had 6 bases not matched to a gene; V was cut back by 3 bases and J by 4 bases. The CDR3 contains 15 residues. Germline CDR1 is KGHDR and CDR2 is SFDVKD. The CDR3 here is CATSDPLAGGETQYF. CDR3 in DNA: TGTGCCACCAGTGATCCCCTAGCGGGCGGAGAGACCCAGTACTTC.